This T cell receptor beta chain was captured by sequencing in a study of shared clonotypes between healthy human individuals. Among the donors, all were Caucasian adults who lived in Nashville, Tennessee. For unsorted samples, genomic DNA was extracted from around 86 million PBMCs. The junction had 2 bases not matched to a gene; V was cut back by 0 bases and J by 9 bases. Germline CDR1 reads SGHNT; CDR2 reads YYREEE (reference sequence). This CDR3 comprises 15 residues. Over several immunoSEQ plates, each subset's genomic DNA was distributed in even portions. Methods used by the authors: Junction-only immunoSEQ sequences carried no quality scores, so filtering differed. Clones were sequenced by immunoSEQ multiplex PCR, and TCRdb holds only the in-frame ones, with some missing. The DNA was the basis for D and trimming; V, J and clone size are from that table. The data contain about 460,000 clones, 60% to 80% of them singletons.

The material sequenced was PBMCs. The V call is TRBV5-4, the J call TRBJ2-5, with 16 bases lining up with TRBD2. The receptor was derived from a woman aged 40 to 50 in good health. Some clones in this sample may be carry-over from other donors' samples. CDR3 sequence reads: CASSLGGLAGGPQYF. CDR3 sequence (DNA): TGTGCCAGCAGCTTGGGGGGACTAGCGGGAGGGCCCCAGTACTTC. The full variable domain, rest sourced from reference TRBV5-4 and TRBJ2-5, is ETGVTQSPTHLIKTRGQQVTLRCSSQSGHNTVSWYQQALGQGPQFIFQYYREEENGRGNFPPRFSGLQFPNYSSELNVNALELDDSALYLCASSLGGLAGGPQYFGPGTRLLVL.